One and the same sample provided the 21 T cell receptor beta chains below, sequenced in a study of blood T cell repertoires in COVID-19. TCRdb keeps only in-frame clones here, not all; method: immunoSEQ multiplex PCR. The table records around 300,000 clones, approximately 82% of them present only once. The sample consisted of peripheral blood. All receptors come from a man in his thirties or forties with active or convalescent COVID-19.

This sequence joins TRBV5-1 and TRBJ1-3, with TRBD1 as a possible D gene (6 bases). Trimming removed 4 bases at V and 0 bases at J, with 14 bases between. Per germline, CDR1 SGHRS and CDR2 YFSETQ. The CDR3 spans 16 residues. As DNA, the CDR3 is TGCGCCAGCAGCGCCTTAACAGGGTCCTCTGGAAACACCATATATTTT. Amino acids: CASSALTGSSGNTIYF.

CDR3 nucleotides: TGTGCCAGCAGCTCCTACAGGGGCCCTGACTATGGCTACACCTTC. It translates to CASSSYRGPDYGYTF. The V call is TRBV2, the J call TRBJ1-2, with TRBD1 identical over 7 bases. The CDR3 spans 15 residues. From germline, CDR1 is SNHLY and CDR2 FYNNEI. The junction had 10 bases not matched to a gene; V was cut back by 6 bases and J by 3 bases.

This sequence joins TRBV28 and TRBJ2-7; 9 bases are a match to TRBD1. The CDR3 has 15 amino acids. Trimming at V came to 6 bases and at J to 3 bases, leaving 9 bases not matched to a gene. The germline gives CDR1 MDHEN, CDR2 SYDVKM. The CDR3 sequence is CASSSTGTGIYEQYF. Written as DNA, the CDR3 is TGTGCCAGCAGCTCCACCGGGACAGGGATCTACGAGCAGTACTTC.

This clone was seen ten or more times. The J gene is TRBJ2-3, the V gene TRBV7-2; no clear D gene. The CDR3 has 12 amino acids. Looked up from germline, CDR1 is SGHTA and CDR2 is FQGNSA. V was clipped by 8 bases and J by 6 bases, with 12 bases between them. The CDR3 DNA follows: TGTGCCAGCGCGGCAAGCGCCGATACGCAGTATTTT. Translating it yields CASAASADTQYF.

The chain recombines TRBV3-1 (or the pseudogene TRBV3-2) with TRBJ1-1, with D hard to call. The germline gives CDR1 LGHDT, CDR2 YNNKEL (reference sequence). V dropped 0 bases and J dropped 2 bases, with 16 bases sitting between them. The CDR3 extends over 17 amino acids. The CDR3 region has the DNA TGTGCCAGCAGCCAAGATAAAGCGGTGCGAGGCAACACTGAAGCTTTCTTT. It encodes CASSQDKAVRGNTEAFF.

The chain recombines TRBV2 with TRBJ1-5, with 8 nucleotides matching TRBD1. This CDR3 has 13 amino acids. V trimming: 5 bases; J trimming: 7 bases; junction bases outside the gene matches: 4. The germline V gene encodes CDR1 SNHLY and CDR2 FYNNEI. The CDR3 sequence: CASSKDREQPQHF. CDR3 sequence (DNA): TGTGCCAGCAGTAAGGACAGGGAGCAGCCCCAGCATTTT.

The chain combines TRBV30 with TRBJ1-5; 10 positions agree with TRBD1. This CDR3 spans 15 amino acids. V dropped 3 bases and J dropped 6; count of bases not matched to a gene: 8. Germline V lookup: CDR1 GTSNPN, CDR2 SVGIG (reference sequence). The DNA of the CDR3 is TGTGCCTGGAGGCCAGACGGGACAGGGGCTCAGCCCCAGCATTTT. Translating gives CAWRPDGTGAQPQHF.

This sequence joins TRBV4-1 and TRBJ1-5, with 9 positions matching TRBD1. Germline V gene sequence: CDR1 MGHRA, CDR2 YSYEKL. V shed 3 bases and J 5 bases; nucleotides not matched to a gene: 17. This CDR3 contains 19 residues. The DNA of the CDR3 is TGCGCCAGCAGCCAGAACCGAAGCCCAAACAACAGGGGGCATCAGCCCCAGCATTTT. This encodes CASSQNRSPNNRGHQPQHF.

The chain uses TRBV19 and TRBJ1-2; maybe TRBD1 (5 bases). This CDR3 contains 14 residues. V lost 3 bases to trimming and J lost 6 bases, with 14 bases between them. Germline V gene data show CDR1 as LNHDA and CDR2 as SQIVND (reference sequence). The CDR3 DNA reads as TGTGCCAGTAGTATGGAAGGCAGGGTACATGGCTACACCTTC. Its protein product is CASSMEGRVHGYTF.

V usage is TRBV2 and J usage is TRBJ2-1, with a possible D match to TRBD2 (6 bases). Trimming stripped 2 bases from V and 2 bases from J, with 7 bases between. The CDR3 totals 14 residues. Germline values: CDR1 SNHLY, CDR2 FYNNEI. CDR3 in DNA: TGTGCCAGCAGTGAACTAGCGCCCTACAATGAGCAGTTCTTC. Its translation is CASSELAPYNEQFF.

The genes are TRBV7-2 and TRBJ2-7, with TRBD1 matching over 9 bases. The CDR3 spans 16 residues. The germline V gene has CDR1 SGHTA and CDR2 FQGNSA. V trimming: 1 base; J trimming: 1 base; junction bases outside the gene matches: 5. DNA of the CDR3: TGTGCCAGCAGCTTAGTCGGGGACAGGGCGTCCTACGAGCAGTACTTC. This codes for CASSLVGDRASYEQYF. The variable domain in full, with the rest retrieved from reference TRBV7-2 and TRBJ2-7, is GAGVSQSPSNKVTEKGKDVELRCDPISGHTALYWYRQSLGQGLEFLIYFQGNSAPDKSGLPSDRFSAERTGGSVSTLTIQRTQQEDSAVYLCASSLVGDRASYEQYFGPGTRLTVT.

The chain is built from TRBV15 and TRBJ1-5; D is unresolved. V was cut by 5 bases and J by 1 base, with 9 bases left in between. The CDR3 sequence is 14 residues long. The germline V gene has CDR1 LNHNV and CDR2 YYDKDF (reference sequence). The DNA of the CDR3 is TGTGCCACCAGCCGGGGTGGGAGCAATCAGCCCCAGCATTTT. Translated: CATSRGGSNQPQHF.

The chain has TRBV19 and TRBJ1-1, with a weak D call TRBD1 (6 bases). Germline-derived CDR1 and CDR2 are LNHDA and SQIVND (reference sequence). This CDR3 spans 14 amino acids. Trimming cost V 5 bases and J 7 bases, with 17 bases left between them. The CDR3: CASSSQGGFGEAFF. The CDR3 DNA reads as TGTGCCAGTAGTTCGCAAGGGGGATTCGGTGAAGCTTTCTTT.

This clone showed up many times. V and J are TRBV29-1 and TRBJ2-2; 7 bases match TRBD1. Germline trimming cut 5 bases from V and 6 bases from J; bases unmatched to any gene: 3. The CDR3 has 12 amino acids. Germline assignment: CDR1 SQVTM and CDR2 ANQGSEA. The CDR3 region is CSVSGQAGELFF. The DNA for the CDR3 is TGCAGCGTTTCTGGACAGGCCGGGGAGCTGTTTTTT.

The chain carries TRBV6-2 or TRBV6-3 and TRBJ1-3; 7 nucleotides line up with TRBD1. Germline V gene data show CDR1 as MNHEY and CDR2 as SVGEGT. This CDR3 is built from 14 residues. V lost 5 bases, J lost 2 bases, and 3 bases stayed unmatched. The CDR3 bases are TGTGCCAGCAGTCCCGGGACAGCTGGAAACACCATATATTTT. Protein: CASSPGTAGNTIYF.

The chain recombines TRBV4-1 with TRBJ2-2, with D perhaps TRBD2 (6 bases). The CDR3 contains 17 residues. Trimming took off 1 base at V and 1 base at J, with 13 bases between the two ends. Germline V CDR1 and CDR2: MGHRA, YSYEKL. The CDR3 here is CASSQGMEGRNTGELFF. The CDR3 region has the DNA TGCGCCAGCAGCCAAGGGATGGAGGGACGGAACACCGGGGAGCTGTTTTTT.

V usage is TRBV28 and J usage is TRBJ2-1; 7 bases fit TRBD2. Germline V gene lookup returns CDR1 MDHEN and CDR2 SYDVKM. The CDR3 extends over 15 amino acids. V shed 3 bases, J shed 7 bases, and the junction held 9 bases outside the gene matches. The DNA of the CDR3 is TGTGCCAGCAGTTTTGTCGGCGGGAGTAAGAATGAGCAGTTCTTC. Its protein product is CASSFVGGSKNEQFF.

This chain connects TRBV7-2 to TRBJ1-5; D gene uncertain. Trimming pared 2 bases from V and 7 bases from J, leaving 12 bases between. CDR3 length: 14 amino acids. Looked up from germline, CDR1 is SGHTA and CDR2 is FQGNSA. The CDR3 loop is CASSLTGSGQPQHF. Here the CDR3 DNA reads TGTGCCAGCAGCTTAACGGGCAGCGGACAGCCCCAGCATTTT.

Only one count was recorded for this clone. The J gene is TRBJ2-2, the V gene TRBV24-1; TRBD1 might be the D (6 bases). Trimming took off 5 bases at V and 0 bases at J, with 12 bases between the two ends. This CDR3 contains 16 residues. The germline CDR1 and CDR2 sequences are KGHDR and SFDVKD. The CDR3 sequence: CATSGGRTANTGELFF. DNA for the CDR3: TGTGCCACCAGTGGAGGCAGGACAGCGAACACCGGGGAGCTGTTTTTT.

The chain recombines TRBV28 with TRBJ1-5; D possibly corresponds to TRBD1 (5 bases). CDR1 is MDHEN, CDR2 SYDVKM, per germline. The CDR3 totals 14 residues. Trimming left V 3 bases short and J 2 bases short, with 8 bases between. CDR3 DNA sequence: TGTGCCAGCAGTTTCGGCAGGGGCAATCAGCCCCAGCATTTT. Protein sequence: CASSFGRGNQPQHF.

The DNA of the CDR3 is TGTGCCAGCAGCTTAAGCTTAAGCACAGATACGCAGTATTTT. Translating it yields CASSLSLSTDTQYF. V is TRBV7-2 and J is TRBJ2-3; no firm D call. There are 14 residues in the CDR3. The germline CDR1 and CDR2 sequences are SGHTA and FQGNSA. The ends were cut back, 2 bases at V and 0 bases at J, with 6 bases in the middle.